This is a list of T cell receptor beta chains from one sample in a study of tumor and adjacent non-tumor tissue in lung cancer. Using its own MiXCR run on the multiplex PCR reads, TCRdb lists one record per CDR3 protein. The profile shows some 100,000 distinct CDR3 sequences, roughly three fifths of them singletons. Sequenced sample: distant non-tumor lung tissue. These receptors originate from a man in his sixties with non-small cell lung cancer. Each CDR3 is given with its conserved first and last residue. Fields, in order: CDR3 length, clone size, V gene, D gene, J gene, CDR3 DNA, CDR3 protein. D genes are given only for firm matches. Where a row states a size, it is once, few, many or the class of an expanded clone; other rows omit it.

cdr3_length: 15; clone_size: NA; v_call: TRBV6-1; d_call: TRBD2; j_call: TRBJ2-1; cdr3_nt: TGTGCCAGCAATCGTAGCGGGAGCTTCGGCAATGGGCAGTTCTTC; cdr3_aa: CASNRSGSFGNGQFF
cdr3_length: 13; clone_size: NA; v_call: TRBV11-3; d_call: NA; j_call: TRBJ2-7; cdr3_nt: TGTGCCAGCAGTTTAGTGCGTGGGGGCGAGCTGTACTTC; cdr3_aa: CASSLVRGGELYF
cdr3_length: 14; clone_size: NA; v_call: TRBV11-2; d_call: NA; j_call: TRBJ1-1; cdr3_nt: TGTGTCGACAGCCCAAGGGAGGGCGACACTGAAGCTTTCTTT; cdr3_aa: CVDSPREGDTEAFF
cdr3_length: 12; clone_size: NA; v_call: TRBV6-2/TRBV6-3; d_call: NA; j_call: TRBJ1-5; cdr3_nt: TGTGCCAGCAGTAACATCCGTGGGACCCAGCATTTT; cdr3_aa: CASSNIRGTQHF
cdr3_length: 16; clone_size: NA; v_call: TRBV6-2/TRBV6-3; d_call: TRBD2; j_call: TRBJ2-5; cdr3_nt: TGTGCCAGCAACAAGATCCCGGGACTAACCCAAGAGACCCAGTCCTTC; cdr3_aa: CASNKIPGLTQETQSF
cdr3_length: 15; clone_size: many; v_call: TRBV4-1; d_call: NA; j_call: TRBJ2-4; cdr3_nt: TGCGCCAGCAGCCAAGAACGGGGCGGGTGGGACATTCAGTACTTC; cdr3_aa: CASSQERGGWDIQYF
cdr3_length: 12; clone_size: NA; v_call: TRBV29-1; d_call: NA; j_call: TRBJ1-2; cdr3_nt: TGCAACGTTGAAGCCATGAAGTATGGCTACACCTTC; cdr3_aa: CNVEAMKYGYTF
cdr3_length: 14; clone_size: few; v_call: TRBV20-1; d_call: TRBD2; j_call: TRBJ2-3; cdr3_nt: TGCAGTGCTAGGTTTAGCGGGGGGCCTGATACGCAGTATTTT; cdr3_aa: CSARFSGGPDTQYF
cdr3_length: 11; clone_size: many; v_call: TRBV29-1; d_call: NA; j_call: TRBJ2-7; cdr3_nt: TGCAGCGTTGTTCAGGTAGTGGAGCAGTACTTC; cdr3_aa: CSVVQVVEQYF
cdr3_length: 16; clone_size: NA; v_call: TRBV29-1; d_call: NA; j_call: TRBJ2-3; cdr3_nt: TGCAGCGTTGAAGATCTTCGGCAGGGGCCTTTAGATACGCAGTATTTT; cdr3_aa: CSVEDLRQGPLDTQYF
cdr3_length: 17; clone_size: many; v_call: TRBV12-3/TRBV12-4; d_call: TRBD1; j_call: TRBJ2-6; cdr3_nt: TGTGCCAGCAGTTTGGGACAGGCACTGGCAGGGGCCAACGTCCTGACTTTC; cdr3_aa: CASSLGQALAGANVLTF
cdr3_length: 15; clone_size: many; v_call: TRBV6-1; d_call: NA; j_call: TRBJ2-7; cdr3_nt: TGTGCCAGCAGTCCAAACCGGGGCCAACGATACGAGCAGTACTTC; cdr3_aa: CASSPNRGQRYEQYF
cdr3_length: 16; clone_size: many; v_call: TRBV28; d_call: TRBD2; j_call: TRBJ2-3; cdr3_nt: TGTGCCAGCAGTCTCCCCGGGGGGAGGTACACAGATACGCAGTATTTT; cdr3_aa: CASSLPGGRYTDTQYF
cdr3_length: 15; clone_size: NA; v_call: TRBV11-3; d_call: NA; j_call: TRBJ1-4; cdr3_nt: TGTGCCAACAGCTTAAGTTCCGGCCCGGCGGAAAAACTGGTTTTT; cdr3_aa: CANSLSSGPAEKLVF
cdr3_length: 14; clone_size: many; v_call: TRBV10-3; d_call: NA; j_call: TRBJ2-5; cdr3_nt: TGTGCCATCAGTTCCGGGTCTGAGAGGGAGACCCAGTACTTC; cdr3_aa: CAISSGSERETQYF
cdr3_length: 16; clone_size: NA; v_call: TRBV6-2/TRBV6-3; d_call: NA; j_call: TRBJ2-7; cdr3_nt: TGTGCCAGCAGTTACTCGACGGCAGGGACCGGCTACGAGCAGCACTTC; cdr3_aa: CASSYSTAGTGYEQHF
cdr3_length: 15; clone_size: NA; v_call: TRBV5-5; d_call: NA; j_call: TRBJ2-2; cdr3_nt: TGTGCCGGCAGGGCCGGGACAGCCTTCACCGGGGGGCTGTTTTTT; cdr3_aa: CAGRAGTAFTGGLFF
cdr3_length: 17; clone_size: NA; v_call: TRBV4-2; d_call: TRBD2; j_call: TRBJ2-6; cdr3_nt: TGTGCCAGCAGCTCACTAGCGGGAGGACCTGGGGCCAACGTCCTGACTTTC; cdr3_aa: CASSSLAGGPGANVLTF
cdr3_length: 15; clone_size: NA; v_call: TRBV28; d_call: NA; j_call: TRBJ2-6; cdr3_nt: TGTGCCAACAGTGTAACAGGGCGCTGGGCCAACGTCCTGACTTTC; cdr3_aa: CANSVTGRWANVLTF
cdr3_length: 16; clone_size: NA; v_call: TRBV6-5; d_call: NA; j_call: TRBJ2-2; cdr3_nt: TGTGCCAGCAGTTACTCTTTCGCGGAGCTTACCGGGGAGCTGCTTTTT; cdr3_aa: CASSYSFAELTGELLF
cdr3_length: 14; clone_size: NA; v_call: TRBV6-2/TRBV6-3; d_call: NA; j_call: TRBJ2-1; cdr3_nt: TGTGCGAGCAGTTCCGCTAGTGGGACCAATGAGCAGTTCTTC; cdr3_aa: CASSSASGTNEQFF
cdr3_length: 14; clone_size: many; v_call: TRBV29-1; d_call: TRBD1; j_call: TRBJ1-1; cdr3_nt: TGCAGCACTAACCAGGGGGGCATGAACACTGAAGCTTTCTTT; cdr3_aa: CSTNQGGMNTEAFF
cdr3_length: 15; clone_size: NA; v_call: TRBV4-2; d_call: NA; j_call: TRBJ1-5; cdr3_nt: TGTGCCAACAGCGCTAGCAGGGGCTTTAATCAGCCCCAGCATTTT; cdr3_aa: CANSASRGFNQPQHF
cdr3_length: 13; clone_size: NA; v_call: TRBV6-5; d_call: NA; j_call: TRBJ1-2; cdr3_nt: TGTGCCAGCATGGGAGGACAGCCTGATAGCTACACCTTC; cdr3_aa: CASMGGQPDSYTF
cdr3_length: 17; clone_size: NA; v_call: TRBV12-3/TRBV12-4; d_call: NA; j_call: TRBJ2-7; cdr3_nt: TGTGCCAGAAGTCTTAGGGGTTCACGGAAGACGTCCTACGAGCAGTACTTC; cdr3_aa: CARSLRGSRKTSYEQYF
cdr3_length: 13; clone_size: once; v_call: TRBV29-1; d_call: NA; j_call: TRBJ1-2; cdr3_nt: TGCATCGTCGAAGGGGAACCCAGTTATGGCTACACCTTC; cdr3_aa: CIVEGEPSYGYTF
cdr3_length: 16; clone_size: NA; v_call: TRBV29-1; d_call: NA; j_call: TRBJ2-3; cdr3_nt: TGCAGCGTTGAAGGCTGGATAGAGCGTTGCACAGATACGCAGTATTTT; cdr3_aa: CSVEGWIERCTDTQYF
cdr3_length: 13; clone_size: NA; v_call: TRBV20-1; d_call: TRBD1; j_call: TRBJ1-1; cdr3_nt: TGCAGTGCCAAGACAGGGGGCGCGACTGAAGCTTTCTTT; cdr3_aa: CSAKTGGATEAFF
cdr3_length: 16; clone_size: NA; v_call: TRBV4-1; d_call: NA; j_call: TRBJ1-6; cdr3_nt: TGCGCCAGCGGCCCACCCACAGGGCTTTATAATTCACCCCTCCAGTTT; cdr3_aa: CASGPPTGLYNSPLQF
cdr3_length: 14; clone_size: once; v_call: TRBV12-3/TRBV12-4; d_call: NA; j_call: TRBJ2-2; cdr3_nt: TGTGCTAGCACTTGGGGGAGTCCCACCGGGGAGCTGTTTTTT; cdr3_aa: CASTWGSPTGELFF
cdr3_length: 13; clone_size: NA; v_call: TRBV12-3/TRBV12-4; d_call: NA; j_call: TRBJ2-2; cdr3_nt: TGTGCCAGCTGTGTAGGGCCCACCGGGGAGCCGTTTTTT; cdr3_aa: CASCVGPTGEPFF
cdr3_length: 15; clone_size: NA; v_call: TRBV6-4; d_call: TRBD1; j_call: TRBJ2-1; cdr3_nt: TGTGCCAGCAGTGACACAGGGGGTTCCTACAATGAGCAGTTCTTC; cdr3_aa: CASSDTGGSYNEQFF
cdr3_length: 16; clone_size: once; v_call: TRBV4-3; d_call: NA; j_call: TRBJ1-4; cdr3_nt: TGCACCAGCAGCCAAGAAGGGCCGGGACGGGTTGAAAAACTGTTTTTT; cdr3_aa: CTSSQEGPGRVEKLFF
cdr3_length: 15; clone_size: once; v_call: TRBV29-1; d_call: TRBD2; j_call: TRBJ2-1; cdr3_nt: TGCAGCGGGGGGCTAGCGGGAGTTTGGGGCAATGAGCAGTTCTTC; cdr3_aa: CSGGLAGVWGNEQFF